This is a list of T cell receptor beta chains from one sample in a study of chemoradiotherapy in HPV16-positive cancers. Repertoires were generated with immunoSEQ multiplex PCR, while TCRdb's copy carries only in-frame clones and drops some. Here the sample spans about 11,000 clones, 91% being singletons. The sample in question was blood, obtained from a patient who underwent chemoradiotherapy. The receptors shown here come from a human donor with HPV-associated anogenital cancer. Each CDR3 is given with its conserved first and last residue. Some rows mark clone size as missing; the rest say once, few, many or name a class of expanded clone.

abundance,v_gene,j_gene,CDR3aa
NA,TRBV4-3,TRBJ1-4,CASSQGAVGEKLFF
once,TRBV30,TRBJ2-5,CAWSSGTGGAETQYF
NA,TRBV6-6,TRBJ2-1,CASSYLSGTSYNEQFF
NA,TRBV18,TRBJ1-6,CASSPTGYFSPLHF
NA,TRBV7-8,TRBJ1-6,CASRLGGDYNSPLHF
NA,TRBV5-4,TRBJ1-2,CASSFGQENGYTF
NA,TRBV2,TRBJ1-2,CASSEGVGYTF
NA,TRBV5-1,TRBJ1-1,CASSLTTGQNTEAFF
NA,TRBV4-1,TRBJ1-4,CASSPTPGQTNEKLFF
NA,TRBV7-2,TRBJ1-2,CASSSGGHNYGYTF
NA,TRBV7-6,TRBJ2-3,CASSPRRLAGGEDTQYF
NA,TRBV7-9,TRBJ1-5,CASSGNNRNQPQHF
NA,TRBV28,TRBJ1-2,CASSFLKDNRNYGYTF
NA,TRBV7-2,NA,CASSRPGLFSYEQYF
NA,TRBV6-1,TRBJ1-2,CASSLTAYYGYTF
once,TRBV7-2,TRBJ2-7,CASSFGGSYEQYF
NA,TRBV27,TRBJ1-5,CASSPITGGFQPQHF
NA,TRBV11-2,TRBJ2-7,CASSLDRGTYEQYF
NA,TRBV9,TRBJ1-2,CASSVNSATYYGYTF
NA,TRBV4-3,TRBJ1-1,CASSQDLGGQWAEAFF
NA,TRBV27,TRBJ1-2,CASSFNRGGYGYTF
few,TRBV6-5,TRBJ2-5,CASSGGAEQTQYF
NA,TRBV5-6,TRBJ2-7,CASSGLRGGRAEQYF
NA,TRBV19,TRBJ2-1,CASSIGPSSYNEQFF
NA,TRBV4-1,TRBJ1-2,CASSQEQRNYGYTF
NA,TRBV5-8,TRBJ1-5,CASSSRGGRGHQPQHF
once,TRBV11-2,TRBJ2-7,CASSPRRFSGRGAEQYF
NA,TRBV27,TRBJ1-4,CASSAPGSGSEKLFF
NA,TRBV5-6,TRBJ2-5,CASSFGGAHETQYF
NA,TRBV5-8,TRBJ2-1,CASSLGADQYNEQFF
once,TRBV11-3,TRBJ2-2,CASSPPRQGEHRGAVF
NA,TRBV9,TRBJ2-2,CASSVTTGGSGELFF
NA,TRBV11-2,TRBJ2-3,CASSFGTSGGGRRDTQYF
once,TRBV30,TRBJ1-2,CAWSGGVRYGYTF
NA,TRBV11-2,TRBJ1-2,CASSRLQETNYGYTF
NA,TRBV10-3,TRBJ2-2,CAITARDSTGELFF
NA,TRBV13,TRBJ2-7,CASSSVGGAYEQYF
NA,TRBV15,TRBJ1-1,CATSREVFTEAFF
NA,TRBV29-1,TRBJ1-1,CSVEQGDTEAFF
NA,TRBV27,TRBJ2-2,CASSLRTRGLSVTGELFF
NA,TRBV7-9,TRBJ1-1,CASSSYLNTEAFF
NA,TRBV7-2,TRBJ2-7,CASSLASSYEQYF
NA,TRBV19,TRBJ1-2,CASSAARGAANYGYTF